These 2 T cell receptor beta chains were sequenced from one sample in a study of blood T cell repertoires in COVID-19. The protocol was immunoSEQ multiplex PCR, while the TCRdb copy is restricted to in-frame clones and leaves out a portion. This table holds 250,000 to 300,000 clones, over 70% found once. Sequenced sample: peripheral blood. These receptors all come from an elderly man with acute or convalescent COVID-19.

The V call is TRBV29-1, the J call TRBJ1-2; 9 positions match TRBD1. V shed 2 bases and J 2 bases; nucleotides not matched to a gene: 6. CDR3 length: 15 amino acids. CDR1 SQVTM and CDR2 ANQGSEA come from the germline V gene. In DNA, the CDR3 is TGCAGCGTTGAAAAACCGGGACAGGGAAACTATGGCTACACCTTC. The encoded protein is CSVEKPGQGNYGYTF.

This clone has just one count. This chain uses TRBV9 with TRBJ1-2; no firm D call. Per the germline V gene, CDR1 is SGDLS and CDR2 is YYNGEE. This CDR3 has 14 residues. Trimming took off 0 bases at V and 4 bases at J, with 10 bases between the two ends. The CDR3 is CASSVESQFYGYTF. The CDR3 DNA follows: TGTGCCAGCAGCGTAGAATCACAGTTCTATGGCTACACCTTC.